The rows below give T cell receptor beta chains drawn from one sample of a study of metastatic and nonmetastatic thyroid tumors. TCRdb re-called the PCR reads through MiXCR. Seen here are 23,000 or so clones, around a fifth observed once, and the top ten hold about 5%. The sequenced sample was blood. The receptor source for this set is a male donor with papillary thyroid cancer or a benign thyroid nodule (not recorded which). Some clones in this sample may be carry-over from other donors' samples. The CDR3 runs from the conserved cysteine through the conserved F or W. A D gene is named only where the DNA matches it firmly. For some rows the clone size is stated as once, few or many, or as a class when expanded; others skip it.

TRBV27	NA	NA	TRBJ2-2	CATLVLTGELFF	TGTGCCACACTAGTCCTGACCGGGGAGCTGTTTTTT
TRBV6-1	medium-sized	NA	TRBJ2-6	CASSYMTSGANVLTF	TGTGCCAGCAGCTACATGACCTCTGGGGCCAACGTCCTGACTTTC
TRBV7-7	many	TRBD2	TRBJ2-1	CASSPSLAGKQFF	TGTGCTAGCAGCCCCTCACTAGCGGGTAAGCAGTTCTTC
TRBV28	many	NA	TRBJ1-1	CASSLPPEGRYTEAFF	TGTGCCAGCAGTCTCCCTCCAGAGGGTAGGTACACTGAAGCTTTCTTT
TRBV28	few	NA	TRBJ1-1	CASSTVGRTEAFF	TGTGCCAGCAGTACCGTCGGACGGACTGAAGCTTTCTTT
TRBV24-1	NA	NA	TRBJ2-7	CATSDSSSGYHPYEQYF	TGTGCCACCAGTGATTCCTCTTCTGGCTACCATCCATACGAGCAGTACTTC
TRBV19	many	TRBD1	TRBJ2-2	CASTTRGPGVAGELFF	TGTGCCAGCACCACTAGGGGGCCAGGGGTGGCCGGGGAGCTGTTTTTT
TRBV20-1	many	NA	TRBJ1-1	CSAPNPGRNTEAFF	TGCAGTGCCCCAAACCCCGGGAGAAACACTGAAGCTTTCTTT
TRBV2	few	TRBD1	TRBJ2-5	CASSEGAGGGETQYF	TGTGCCAGCAGTGAAGGTGCAGGGGGCGGAGAGACCCAGTACTTC
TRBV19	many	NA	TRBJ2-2	CASKEQGIGTGELFF	TGTGCCAGCAAGGAACAGGGTATTGGCACCGGGGAGCTGTTTTTT
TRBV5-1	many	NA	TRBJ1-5	CASSLAAGSGQPQHF	TGCGCCAGCAGCTTGGCCGCAGGGTCGGGTCAGCCCCAGCATTTT
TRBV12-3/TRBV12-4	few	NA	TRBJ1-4	CASSSWALNEKLFF	TGTGCCAGCAGTTCCTGGGCCTTAAATGAAAAACTGTTTTTT
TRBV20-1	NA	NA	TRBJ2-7	CSARDPEGLGSEQYF	TGCAGTGCTAGAGACCCCGAGGGTCTGGGGAGTGAGCAGTACTTC
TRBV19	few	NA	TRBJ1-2	CASIIDLLRDCYTF	TGTGCCAGTATTATAGATCTACTCAGGGATTGCTACACCTTC
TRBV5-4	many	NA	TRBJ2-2	CASSSNTGELFF	TGTGCCAGCAGCTCGAACACCGGGGAGCTGTTTTTT
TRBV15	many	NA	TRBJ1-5	CATSRVPGSSEGNTQPQHF	TGTGCCACCAGCAGAGTCCCGGGCAGCAGCGAAGGTAACACTCAGCCCCAGCATTTT
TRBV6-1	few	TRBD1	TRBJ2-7	CASRDRALYEQYF	TGTGCCAGCAGAGACAGGGCCCTATACGAGCAGTACTTC
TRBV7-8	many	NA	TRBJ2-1	CASSSDRGIDEQFF	TGTGCCAGCAGCTCCGACAGAGGTATCGATGAGCAGTTCTTC
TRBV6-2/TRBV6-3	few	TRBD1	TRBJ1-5	CASNSDDRGGQPQHF	TGTGCCAGCAACTCAGACGACAGGGGAGGTCAGCCCCAGCATTTT
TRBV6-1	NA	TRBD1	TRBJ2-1	CAGRADRGDRNEQFF	TGTGCCGGCAGGGCGGACAGGGGCGACCGGAATGAGCAGTTCTTC
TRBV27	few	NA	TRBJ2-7	CASGLPSFVEQYF	TGTGCCAGCGGACTGCCCTCTTTTGTCGAGCAGTACTTC
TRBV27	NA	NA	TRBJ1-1	CDSSPGAGTEAFF	TGTGACAGCAGTCCGGGGGCAGGGACTGAAGCTTTCTTT
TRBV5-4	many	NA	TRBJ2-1	CASSLIVTEQFF	TGTGCCAGCAGCTTGATCGTGACTGAGCAGTTCTTC
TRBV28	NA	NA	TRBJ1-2	CASSLDGYGYTF	TGTGCCAGCAGTTTGGACGGATATGGCTACACCTTC
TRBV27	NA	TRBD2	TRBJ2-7	CASSLSPASGVSVF	TGTGCCAGCAGTTTATCTCCCGCTAGCGGGGTCTCGGTCTTC
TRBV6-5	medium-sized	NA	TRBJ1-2	CASIRKVGVGGPNYGYTF	TGTGCCAGCATTCGAAAGGTGGGAGTCGGGGGGCCTAACTATGGCTACACCTTC
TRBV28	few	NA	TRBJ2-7	CASSSDQVADEQYF	TGTGCCAGCAGTTCGGACCAGGTAGCAGACGAGCAGTACTTC